Shown below are 15 T cell receptor beta chains from a single sample sequenced in a study of CXCR3-negative and CXCR3-positive naive CD8 T cells (dated by TCRdb to about 2019). Overall results and qualifications from the work: Compared with CXCR3-negative naive cells, CXCR3-positive naive cells had TRB CDR3s with higher hydrophobicity (lower Kidera factor 4), lower energy, and higher strength and volume indices.

The sample was run on a NextSeq 550. The Human TCR Profiling Kit (MiLaboratory) was used to prepare UMI-labeled 5' RACE TRB cDNA libraries. TCRdb reprocessed the raw reads; every CDR3 protein sequence is a single record, and DNA is not supplied. The table of this sample itemizes under 150,000 distinct CDR3 sequences. The biggest ten clones account for roughly 0.59% of the sample. Their antigens are not known. Sequencing was performed on naive CXCR3+ CD8+ T cells from blood. The sample's cell subset or site label is to be understood as: CD45RO-CCR7+CD27+CD95- naive CD8+ T cells expressing CXCR3 (TNR3+). These receptors were taken from a human donor in good health. Some clones in this sample may be carry-over from other donors' samples.

V and J are TRBV29-1 and TRBJ2-7; TCRdb designates TRBD1, a call that cannot be tested without DNA. This CDR3 is 15 amino acids long. Per the germline V gene, CDR1 is SQVTM and CDR2 is ANQGSEA. The CDR3 loop reads CSVEERGQGIYEQYF.

The chain uses TRBV5-6 and TRBJ1-1; TCRdb outputs TRBD1, but without DNA this stays unchecked. Germline V gene data show CDR1 as SGHDT and CDR2 as YYEEEE. This CDR3 is 14 amino acids long. The CDR3 here is CASSPGTDFFEAFF.

V usage is TRBV15 and J usage is TRBJ2-7; TCRdb's D call of TRBD2 is untestable without DNA. In germline, CDR1 is LNHNV, CDR2 YYDKDF (reference sequence). The CDR3 spans 15 residues. The CDR3 protein is CATSRVEASTYEQYF.

The chain has TRBV6-4 and TRBJ1-1; the D call from TCRdb, TRBD1, cannot be confirmed without DNA. The germline V gene has CDR1 MRHNA and CDR2 SNTAGT. The CDR3 covers 13 residues. The CDR3 loop is CASSEDSVSEAFF.

The chain combines TRBV7-2 with TRBJ2-5; TCRdb outputs TRBD2, but without DNA this stays unchecked. This CDR3 spans 17 amino acids. Germline lookup yields CDR1 SGHTA and CDR2 FQGNSA. CDR3 protein: CASSFGLTSVYQETQYF. Based on the CDR3 plus reference TRBV7-2 and TRBJ2-5, the full variable domain is GAGVSQSPSNKVTEKGKDVELRCDPISGHTALYWYRQSLGQGLEFLIYFQGNSAPDKSGLPSDRFSAERTGGSVSTLTIQRTQQEDSAVYLCASSFGLTSVYQETQYFGPGTRLLVL.

The CDR3 sequence is CSVLGQNTGELFF. The rearrangement links TRBV29-1 to TRBJ2-2; TCRdb selects TRBD1, and the lack of DNA leaves this call unchecked. Germline CDR1 SQVTM, CDR2 ANQGSEA. CDR3 length: 13 amino acids.

The chain links TRBV29-1 to TRBJ1-1; TCRdb indicates TRBD1, and absent DNA this call remains unverified. This CDR3 region has 13 residues. Looked up from germline, CDR1 is SQVTM and CDR2 is ANQGSEA. CDR3 amino acids: CSVGGDGNTEAFF.

V gene TRBV2 combines with J gene TRBJ2-1; the TCRdb D gene call, TRBD2, has no DNA to confirm it. CDR1 and CDR2 (germline): SNHLY, FYNNEI. The CDR3 has 17 residues. CDR3 sequence reads: CAARGLTGERSYNEQFF.

The chain combines TRBV29-1 with TRBJ2-3; TCRdb's D call, TRBD2, is unchecked because there is no DNA. Looked up from germline, CDR1 is SQVTM and CDR2 is ANQGSEA. The CDR3 sequence is 16 residues long. The CDR3 sequence: CSVAGTSGVFTDTQYF.

The chain recombines TRBV6-2 or TRBV6-3 with TRBJ1-6; as DNA is missing, the TRBD1 call by TCRdb cannot be tested. Germline CDR1 reads MNHEY; CDR2 reads SVGEGT. This CDR3 has 18 amino acids. CDR3 region: CASSYSKQDGQINSPLHF.

V gene TRBV5-1 combines with J gene TRBJ2-7. The CDR3 is 15 amino acids. Germline loops: CDR1 SGHRS, CDR2 YFSETQ. CDR3: CASSLYGQETYEQYF. The variable domain in full, with the rest retrieved from reference TRBV5-1 and TRBJ2-7, is KAGVTQTPRYLIKTRGQQVTLSCSPISGHRSVSWYQQTPGQGLQFLFEYFSETQRNKGNFPGRFSGRQFSNSRSEMNVSTLELGDSALYLCASSLYGQETYEQYFGPGTRLTVT.

The genes are TRBV19 and TRBJ1-1; TCRdb's D call, TRBD1, is unchecked because there is no DNA. This CDR3 contains 14 residues. Germline V gene sequence: CDR1 LNHDA, CDR2 SQIVND (reference sequence). This CDR3 is CASSFRQGGTEAFF.

This chain uses TRBV23-1 with TRBJ1-4; TCRdb's D call of TRBD1 is untestable without DNA. TRBV23-1 is sorted into the ORF group, with uncertain function. This CDR3 contains 20 residues. CDR3 amino acids: CASSQSIGWQGPSTNEKLFF.

This rearrangement joins TRBV7-9 to TRBJ2-5; the D call of TRBD2 rests on TCRdb alone, since no DNA is present to check it. This CDR3 comprises 12 residues. In germline, CDR1 is SEHNR, CDR2 FQNEAQ (reference sequence). The CDR3 sequence is CASRGLQETQYF.

The rearrangement uses TRBV7-9 and TRBJ2-3; as DNA is missing, the TRBD1 call by TCRdb cannot be tested. The CDR3 runs to 11 residues. Germline V lookup: CDR1 SEHNR, CDR2 FQNEAQ (reference sequence). CDR3 residues: CASTPEDTQYF.